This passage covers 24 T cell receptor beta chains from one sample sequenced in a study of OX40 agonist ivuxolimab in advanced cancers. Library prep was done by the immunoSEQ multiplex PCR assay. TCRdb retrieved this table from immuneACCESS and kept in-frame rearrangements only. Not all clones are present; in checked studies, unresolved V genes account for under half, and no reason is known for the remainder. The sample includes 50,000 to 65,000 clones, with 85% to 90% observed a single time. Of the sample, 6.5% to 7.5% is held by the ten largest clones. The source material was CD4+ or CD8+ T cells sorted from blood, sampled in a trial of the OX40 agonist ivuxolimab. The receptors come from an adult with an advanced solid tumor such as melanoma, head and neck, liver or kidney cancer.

CDR3: CASSQTGTVGQQYF. For the CDR3, the DNA is TGTGCCAGCTCTCAAACCGGGACAGTAGGCCAGCAGTACTTC. The rearrangement links TRBV18 to TRBJ2-5, with 7 bases matching TRBD1. The V segment lost 6 bases and the J segment 11 bases; nucleotides outside the gene matches: 15. The V gene's germline CDR1 is KGHSH and CDR2 LQKENI. The CDR3 spans 14 residues.

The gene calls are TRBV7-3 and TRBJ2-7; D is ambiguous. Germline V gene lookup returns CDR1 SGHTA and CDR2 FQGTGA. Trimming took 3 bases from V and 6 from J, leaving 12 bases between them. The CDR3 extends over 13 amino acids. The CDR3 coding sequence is TGTGCCAGCAGCTTGACCTTAGATACCGAGCAGTACTTC. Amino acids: CASSLTLDTEQYF.

The DNA for the CDR3 is TGTGCCTGGAAGGGTCTAGCGGGGCCCCGGCCGCAGTATTTT. This encodes CAWKGLAGPRPQYF. The rearrangement links TRBV30 to TRBJ2-3; TRBD2 aligns across 9 bases. The CDR3 spans 14 residues. CDR1 and CDR2 from the germline V gene are GTSNPN and SVGIG (reference sequence). Trimming removed 4 bases from V and 10 bases from J; junction bases left unmatched: 12.

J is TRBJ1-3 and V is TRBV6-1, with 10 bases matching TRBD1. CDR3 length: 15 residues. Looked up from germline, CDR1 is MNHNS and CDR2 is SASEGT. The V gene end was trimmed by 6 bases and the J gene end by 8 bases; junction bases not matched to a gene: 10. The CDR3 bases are TGTGCCAGCAGCGGCATCGGGACAGGGGAGGACACCATATATTTT. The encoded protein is CASSGIGTGEDTIYF.

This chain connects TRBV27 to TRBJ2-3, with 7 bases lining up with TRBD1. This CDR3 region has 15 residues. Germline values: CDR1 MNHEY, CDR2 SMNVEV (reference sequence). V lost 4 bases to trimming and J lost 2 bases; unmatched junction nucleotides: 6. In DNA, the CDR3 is TGTGCCAGCAGTTCAATGGACAGGAACACAGATACGCAGTATTTT. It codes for CASSSMDRNTDTQYF.

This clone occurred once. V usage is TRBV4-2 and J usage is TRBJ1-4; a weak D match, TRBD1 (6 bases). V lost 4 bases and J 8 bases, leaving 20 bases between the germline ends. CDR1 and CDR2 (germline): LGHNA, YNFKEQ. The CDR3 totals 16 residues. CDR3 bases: TGTGCCAGCAGCCCGTACCTACAGGGAGGTGAGGAAAAACTGTTTTTT. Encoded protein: CASSPYLQGGEEKLFF.

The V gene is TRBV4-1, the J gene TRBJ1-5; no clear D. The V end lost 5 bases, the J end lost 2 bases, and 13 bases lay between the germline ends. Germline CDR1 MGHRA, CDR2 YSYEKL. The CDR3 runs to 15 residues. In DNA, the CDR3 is TGCGCCAGCAGCGCCGGGGTGGATGGCAATCAGCCCCAGCATTTT. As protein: CASSAGVDGNQPQHF.

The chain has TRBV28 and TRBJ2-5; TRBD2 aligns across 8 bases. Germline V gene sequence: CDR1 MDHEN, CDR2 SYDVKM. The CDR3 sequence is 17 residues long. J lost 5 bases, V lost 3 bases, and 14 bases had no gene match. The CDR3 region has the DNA TGTGCCAGCAGTTTTCATCGAGAGCGGGGGCGAGGGGAGACCCAGTACTTC. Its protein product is CASSFHRERGRGETQYF.

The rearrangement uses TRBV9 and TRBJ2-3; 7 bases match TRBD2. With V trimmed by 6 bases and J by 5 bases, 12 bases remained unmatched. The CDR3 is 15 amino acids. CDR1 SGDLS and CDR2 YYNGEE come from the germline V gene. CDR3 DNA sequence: TGTGCCAGCACCTCTGGGGGTGGGGGGGAAGATACGCAGTATTTT. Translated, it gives CASTSGGGGEDTQYF.

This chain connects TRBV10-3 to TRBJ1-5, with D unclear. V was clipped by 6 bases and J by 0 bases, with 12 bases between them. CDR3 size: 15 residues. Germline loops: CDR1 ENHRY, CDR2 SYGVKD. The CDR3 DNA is TGTGCCATCAGCCAATCAATCGATAGCAATCAGCCCCAGCATTTT. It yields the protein CAISQSIDSNQPQHF.

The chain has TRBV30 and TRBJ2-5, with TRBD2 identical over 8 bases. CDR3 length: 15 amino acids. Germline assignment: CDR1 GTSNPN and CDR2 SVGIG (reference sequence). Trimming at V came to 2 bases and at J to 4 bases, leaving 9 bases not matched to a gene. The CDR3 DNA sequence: TGTGCCTGGAGTCCGCTTAGCGGGGTCCCAGAGACCCAGTACTTC. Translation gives CAWSPLSGVPETQYF. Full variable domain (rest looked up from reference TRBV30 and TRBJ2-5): SQTIHQWPATLVQPVGSPLSLECTVEGTSNPNLYWYRQAAGRGLQLLFYSVGIGQISSEVPQNLSASRPQDRQFILSSKKLLLSDSGFYLCAWSPLSGVPETQYFGPGTRLLVL.

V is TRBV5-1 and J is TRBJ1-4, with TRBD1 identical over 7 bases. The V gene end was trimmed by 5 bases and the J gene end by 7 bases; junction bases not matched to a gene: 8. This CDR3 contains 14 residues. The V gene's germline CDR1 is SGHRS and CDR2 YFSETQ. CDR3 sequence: CASRGDRGGEKLFF. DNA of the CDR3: TGCGCCAGCAGGGGGGACAGAGGAGGTGAAAAACTGTTTTTT.

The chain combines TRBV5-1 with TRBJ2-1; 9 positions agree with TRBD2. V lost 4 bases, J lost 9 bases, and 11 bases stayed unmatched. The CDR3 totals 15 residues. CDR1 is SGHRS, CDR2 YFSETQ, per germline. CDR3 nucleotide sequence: TGCGCCAGCAGCCCGGACGGCGGGGGGGACGGTGAGCAGTTCTTC. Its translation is CASSPDGGGDGEQFF.

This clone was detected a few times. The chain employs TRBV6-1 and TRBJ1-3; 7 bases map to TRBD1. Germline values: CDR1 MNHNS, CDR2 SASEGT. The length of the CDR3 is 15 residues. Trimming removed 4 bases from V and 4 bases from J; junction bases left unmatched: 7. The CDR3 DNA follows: TGTGCCAGCAGTGCTCAGGGGGTGAGAGGAAACACCATATATTTT. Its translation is CASSAQGVRGNTIYF.

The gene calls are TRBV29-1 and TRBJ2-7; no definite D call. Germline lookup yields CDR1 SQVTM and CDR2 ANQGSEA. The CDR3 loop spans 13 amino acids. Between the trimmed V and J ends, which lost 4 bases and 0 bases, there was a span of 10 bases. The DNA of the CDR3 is TGCAGCGTTGCCCAGACCATCTCCTACGAGCAGTACTTC. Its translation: CSVAQTISYEQYF.

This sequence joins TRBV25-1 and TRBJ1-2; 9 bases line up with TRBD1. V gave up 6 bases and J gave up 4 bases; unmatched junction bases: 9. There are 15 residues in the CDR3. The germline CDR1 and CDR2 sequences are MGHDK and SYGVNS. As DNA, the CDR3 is TGTGCCAGCAGCGAAGGGACAGGGCTTGGCTATGGCTACACCTTC. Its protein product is CASSEGTGLGYGYTF.

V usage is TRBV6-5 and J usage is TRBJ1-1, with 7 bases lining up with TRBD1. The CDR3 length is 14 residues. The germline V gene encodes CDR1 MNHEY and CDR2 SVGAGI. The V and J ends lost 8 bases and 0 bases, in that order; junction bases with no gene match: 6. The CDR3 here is CASGGGQMNTEAFF. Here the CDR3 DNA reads TGTGCCAGCGGGGGGGGACAGATGAACACTGAAGCTTTCTTT.

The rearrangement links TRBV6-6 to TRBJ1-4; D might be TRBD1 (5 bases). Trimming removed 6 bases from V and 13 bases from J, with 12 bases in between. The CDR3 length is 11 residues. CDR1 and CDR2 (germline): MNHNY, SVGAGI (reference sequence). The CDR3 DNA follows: TGTGCCAGCAGCCGATCGAGGGGACTGTTTTTT. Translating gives CASSRSRGLFF.

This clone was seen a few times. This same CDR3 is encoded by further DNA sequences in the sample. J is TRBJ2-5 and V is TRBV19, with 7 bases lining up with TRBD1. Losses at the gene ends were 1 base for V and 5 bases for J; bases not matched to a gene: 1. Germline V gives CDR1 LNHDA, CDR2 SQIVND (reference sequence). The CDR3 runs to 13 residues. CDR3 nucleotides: TGTGCCAGTAGTATAGCCAGGGGGGAGACCCAGTACTTC. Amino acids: CASSIARGETQYF.

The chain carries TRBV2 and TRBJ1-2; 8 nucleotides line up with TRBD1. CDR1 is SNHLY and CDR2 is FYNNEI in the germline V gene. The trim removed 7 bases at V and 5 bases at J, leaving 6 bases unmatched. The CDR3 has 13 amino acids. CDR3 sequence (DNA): TGTGCCAGCATACAGGGGGTCGGGTATGGCTACACCTTC. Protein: CASIQGVGYGYTF.

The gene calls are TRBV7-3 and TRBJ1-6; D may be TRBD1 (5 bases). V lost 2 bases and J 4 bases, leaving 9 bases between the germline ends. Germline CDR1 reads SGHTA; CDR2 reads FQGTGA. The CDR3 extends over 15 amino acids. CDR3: CASSLSGGYNSPLHF. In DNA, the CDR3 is TGTGCCAGCAGCTTATCGGGGGGATATAATTCACCCCTCCACTTT.

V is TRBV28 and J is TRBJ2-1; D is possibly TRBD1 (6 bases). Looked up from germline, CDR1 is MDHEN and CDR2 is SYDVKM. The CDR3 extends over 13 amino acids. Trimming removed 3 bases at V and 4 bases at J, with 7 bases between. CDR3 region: CASSLDRYNEQFF. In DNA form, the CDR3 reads TGTGCCAGCAGTTTGGACAGATACAATGAGCAGTTCTTC.

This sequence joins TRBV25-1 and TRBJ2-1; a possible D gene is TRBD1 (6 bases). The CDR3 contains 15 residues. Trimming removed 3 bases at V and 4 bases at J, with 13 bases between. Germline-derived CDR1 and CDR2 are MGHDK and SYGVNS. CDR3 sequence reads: CASSELWDTYNEQFF. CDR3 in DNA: TGTGCCAGCAGTGAGCTCTGGGACACTTACAATGAGCAGTTCTTC. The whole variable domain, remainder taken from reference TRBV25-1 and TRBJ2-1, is EADIYQTPRYLVIGTGKKITLECSQTMGHDKMYWYQQDPGMELHLIHYSYGVNSTEKGDLSSESTVSRIRTEHFPLTLESARPSHTSQYLCASSELWDTYNEQFFGPGTRLTVL.

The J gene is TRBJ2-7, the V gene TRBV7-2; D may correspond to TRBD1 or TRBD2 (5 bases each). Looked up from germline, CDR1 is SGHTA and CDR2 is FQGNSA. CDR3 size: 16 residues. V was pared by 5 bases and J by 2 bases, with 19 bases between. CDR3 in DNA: TGTGCCAGCAGCGCGGCCCCGGGACGGATGACCTACGAGCAGTACTTC. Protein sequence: CASSAAPGRMTYEQYF. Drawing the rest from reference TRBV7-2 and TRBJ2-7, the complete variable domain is GAGVSQSPSNKVTEKGKDVELRCDPISGHTALYWYRQSLGQGLEFLIYFQGNSAPDKSGLPSDRFSAERTGGSVSTLTIQRTQQEDSAVYLCASSAAPGRMTYEQYFGPGTRLTVT.